The 21 T cell receptor beta chains below all came from one sample that was sequenced in a study of OX40 agonist ivuxolimab in advanced cancers. Sequenced by immunoSEQ multiplex PCR; TCRdb stores in-frame clones only, minus some. The sample carries some 86,000 clones, 70% to 90% recorded once. Sequenced material: CD4+ or CD8+ T cells sorted from blood, taken in a trial of the OX40 agonist ivuxolimab. The source of these receptors is an adult with an advanced solid tumor such as melanoma, head and neck, liver or kidney cancer.

The chain uses TRBV29-1 and TRBJ2-7, with TRBD2 identical over 13 bases. The V segment lost 3 bases and the J segment 4 bases; nucleotides outside the gene matches: 12. The CDR3 is made up of 17 amino acids. Germline V gene lookup returns CDR1 SQVTM and CDR2 ANQGSEA. The CDR3 DNA reads as TGCAGCGTTGATCCCCCGAGGACTAGCGGGAGCGTGTACGAGCAGTACTTC. This sequence encodes CSVDPPRTSGSVYEQYF.

The V call is TRBV7-2, the J call TRBJ2-5; unclear D gene. Trimming removed 7 bases at V and 4 bases at J, with 10 bases between. Per germline, CDR1 SGHTA and CDR2 FQGNSA. This CDR3 has 12 amino acids. CDR3 bases: TGTGCCAGCACCCCATTTGGAGAGACCCAGTACTTC. Translated, it gives CASTPFGETQYF.

The genes are TRBV19 and TRBJ1-1; D call uncertain. CDR3 length equals 14 residues. Trimming shortened V by 2 bases and J by 3 bases, and 10 bases separated the two germline ends. The germline gives CDR1 LNHDA, CDR2 SQIVND (reference sequence). The CDR3 sequence: CASSISARYTEAFF. CDR3 bases: TGTGCCAGTAGTATATCGGCAAGGTACACTGAAGCTTTCTTT.

To note about this clone: The sample contains more than one DNA sequence encoding this CDR3. The V call is TRBV18, the J call TRBJ2-5, with D perhaps given as TRBD1 or TRBD2 (5 bases each). CDR1 is KGHSH and CDR2 is LQKENI in the germline V gene. The CDR3 has 14 residues. Trimming removed 4 bases at V and 1 base at J, with 10 bases between. CDR3 DNA: TGTGCCAGCTCACGGTCAGGGAGCCAAGAGACCCAGTACTTC. It yields the protein CASSRSGSQETQYF.

V gene TRBV7-2 combines with J gene TRBJ1-5; D is ambiguous. CDR3 length: 12 residues. The V end was cut by 2 bases, the J end by 9 bases, with 8 bases between. The germline CDR1 and CDR2 sequences are SGHTA and FQGNSA. CDR3 residues: CASSLQEGPQHF. CDR3 nucleotide sequence: TGTGCCAGCAGCTTACAAGAGGGGCCCCAGCATTTT.

This chain connects TRBV20-1 to TRBJ2-5; TRBD1 matches at 7 bases. CDR3 length: 11 amino acids. The germline V gene has CDR1 DFQATT and CDR2 SNEGSKA (reference sequence). V lost 6 bases and J lost 9; bases outside the gene matches: 7. CDR3 DNA sequence: TGCAGTGCGGAAGGACAGGATCCCCAGTACTTC. Its protein is CSAEGQDPQYF.

V is TRBV30 and J is TRBJ2-3; TRBD1 matches at 9 bases. There are 14 residues in the CDR3. Germline V gene sequence: CDR1 GTSNPN, CDR2 SVGIG (reference sequence). The trim removed 8 bases at V and 3 bases at J, leaving 9 bases unmatched. CDR3: CAASGTGFTDTQYF. The CDR3 DNA is TGTGCCGCCTCCGGGACAGGGTTTACAGATACGCAGTATTTT.

This sequence joins TRBV29-1 and TRBJ2-3, with a weak D call TRBD2 (6 bases). In germline, CDR1 is SQVTM, CDR2 ANQGSEA. This CDR3 comprises 15 residues. Trimming took 3 bases from V and 2 from J, leaving 15 bases between them. The CDR3, as DNA: TGCAGCGTTGAGGGGGGTCCCTTCCCCACAGATACGCAGTATTTT. Its translation is CSVEGGPFPTDTQYF.

The V and J genes are TRBV14 and TRBJ1-2; D remains ambiguous. The CDR3 runs 11 residues. Trimming took 4 bases from V and 7 from J, leaving 7 bases between them. Germline V lookup: CDR1 SGHDN, CDR2 FVKESK. For the CDR3, the DNA is TGTGCCAGCAGCCCGGCAGGTGGCTACACCTTC. This translates into CASSPAGGYTF.

This clone appeared a single time. The gene calls are TRBV9 and TRBJ2-2, with 10 nucleotides matching TRBD2. The CDR3 loop spans 17 amino acids. V lost 2 bases to trimming and J lost 2 bases; unmatched junction nucleotides: 6. From germline, CDR1 is SGDLS and CDR2 YYNGEE. The CDR3 protein is CASSVPAGGPNTGELFF. The CDR3 DNA sequence: TGTGCCAGCAGCGTCCCAGCGGGGGGGCCTAACACCGGGGAGCTGTTTTTT.

This clone occurred once. The chain uses TRBV30 and TRBJ1-1; D remains unclear. Germline V gives CDR1 GTSNPN, CDR2 SVGIG (reference sequence). The CDR3 runs to 13 residues. Trimming took 5 bases from V and 2 from J, leaving 12 bases between them. The CDR3 loop is CAWQGNANTEAFF. CDR3 DNA: TGTGCCTGGCAAGGGAATGCTAACACTGAAGCTTTCTTT.

As for this clone: In the same sample, other DNA sequences code for this CDR3. The chain is built from TRBV30 and TRBJ2-1; perhaps D is TRBD1 or TRBD2 (7 bases each). CDR3 size: 12 residues. V was trimmed by 5 bases and J by 9 bases, leaving 14 bases between them. Germline V lookup: CDR1 GTSNPN, CDR2 SVGIG (reference sequence). Here the CDR3 DNA reads TGTGCCTGGGAAGGGGGCGGGGGTGAGCAGTTCTTC. Encoded protein: CAWEGGGGEQFF. The entire variable domain, with the rest obtained from reference TRBV30 and TRBJ2-1, is as follows: SQTIHQWPATLVQPVGSPLSLECTVEGTSNPNLYWYRQAAGRGLQLLFYSVGIGQISSEVPQNLSASRPQDRQFILSSKKLLLSDSGFYLCAWEGGGGEQFFGPGTRLTVL.

CDR3 region: CASSKSRKGYEQYF. In DNA form, the CDR3 reads TGTGCCAGCAGCAAATCCCGAAAAGGGTACGAGCAGTACTTC. The rearrangement uses TRBV6-6 and TRBJ2-7; D call uncertain. Germline CDR1 reads MNHNY; CDR2 reads SVGAGI (reference sequence). The CDR3 is made up of 14 amino acids. V was clipped by 6 bases and J by 4 bases, with 16 bases between them.

The V gene is TRBV7-9, the J gene TRBJ1-5, with 9 bases matching TRBD1. Trimming cost V 4 bases and J 4 bases; bases outside gene matches: 5. The V gene's germline CDR1 is SEHNR and CDR2 FQNEAQ (reference sequence). The length of the CDR3 is 15 residues. CDR3 region: CASSSGTGPNQPQHF. The CDR3 DNA is TGTGCCAGCAGCTCGGGGACAGGGCCTAATCAGCCCCAGCATTTT. The complete variable domain, with remaining parts taken from reference TRBV7-9 and TRBJ1-5, reads DTGVSQNPRHKITKRGQNVTFRCDPISEHNRLYWYRQTLGQGPEFLTYFQNEAQLEKSRLLSDRFSAERPKGSFSTLEIQRTEQGDSAMYLCASSSGTGPNQPQHFGDGTRLSIL.

The chain carries TRBV4-2 and TRBJ2-5, with 8 bases that match TRBD1. CDR3 length: 14 amino acids. Germline values: CDR1 LGHNA, CDR2 YNFKEQ. Trimming removed 4 bases from V and 4 bases from J; junction bases left unmatched: 5. The CDR3 region is CASSRQGRGETQYF. The DNA of the CDR3 is TGTGCCAGCAGCCGACAGGGGAGAGGAGAGACCCAGTACTTC.

The DNA of the CDR3 is TGTGCCAGCAGGCCGGGACCGGGGAACACTGAAGCTTTCTTT. Translated, it gives CASRPGPGNTEAFF. This chain uses TRBV6-4 with TRBJ1-1; possibly TRBD1 for D (5 bases). Trimming took 6 bases from V and 1 from J, leaving 12 bases between them. The length of the CDR3 is 14 residues. Germline CDR1 reads MRHNA; CDR2 reads SNTAGT.

The chain uses TRBV15 and TRBJ1-1, with TRBD1 matching over 8 bases. CDR3 size: 15 residues. CDR1 and CDR2 (germline): LNHNV, YYDKDF (reference sequence). With 5 bases clipped from V and 1 base from J, the junction kept 6 bases outside the gene matches. CDR3 DNA sequence: TGTGCCACCAGCGAGCCCGGGACAGGGAACACTGAAGCTTTCTTT. It codes for CATSEPGTGNTEAFF. Filled out from reference TRBV15 and TRBJ1-1, the complete variable domain reads DAMVIQNPRYQVTQFGKPVTLSCSQTLNHNVMYWYQQKSSQAPKLLFHYYDKDFNNEADTPDNFQSRRPNTSFCFLDIRSPGLGDTAMYLCATSEPGTGNTEAFFGQGTRLTVV.

The rearrangement uses TRBV6-6 and TRBJ1-1; D not certain. Trimming pared 6 bases from V and 0 bases from J, leaving 14 bases between. The CDR3 consists of 15 residues. Germline loops: CDR1 MNHNY, CDR2 SVGAGI (reference sequence). Here the CDR3 reads CASSVSGSMNTEAFF. The CDR3 nucleotides are TGTGCCAGCAGCGTCTCGGGCAGCATGAACACTGAAGCTTTCTTT.

The rearrangement uses TRBV11-2 and TRBJ1-6, with a weak D call TRBD1 (6 bases). Germline V CDR1 and CDR2: SGHAT, FQNNGV. The CDR3 spans 16 residues. V was cut by 4 bases and J by 10 bases, with 20 bases left in between. The CDR3 loop reads CASSSLGTPLGSPLHF. CDR3 coding DNA: TGTGCCAGCAGCTCCCTCGGGACACCTCTAGGATCACCCCTCCACTTT.

The chain has TRBV7-8 and TRBJ1-4; D is perhaps TRBD1 (5 bases). From germline, CDR1 is SGHVS and CDR2 FQNEAQ. V was trimmed by 1 base and J by 7 bases, leaving 16 bases between them. The CDR3 is made up of 16 amino acids. CDR3 nucleotides: TGTGCCAGCAGCTTAGTTAGGAGTTCGGGGGGTGAAAAACTGTTTTTT. It codes for CASSLVRSSGGEKLFF. The complete variable domain, with remaining parts taken from reference TRBV7-8 and TRBJ1-4, reads GAGVSQSPRYKVAKRGQDVALRCDPISGHVSLFWYQQALGQGPEFLTYFQNEAQLDKSGLPSDRFFAERPEGSVSTLKIQRTQQEDSAVYLCASSLVRSSGGEKLFFGSGTQLSVL.

The V gene is TRBV19, the J gene TRBJ2-1, with unresolved D. The CDR3 has 13 amino acids. The V gene's germline CDR1 is LNHDA and CDR2 SQIVND (reference sequence). V was cut by 6 bases and J by 4 bases, with 10 bases left in between. Here the CDR3 reads CASRSGVYNEQFF. The DNA for the CDR3 is TGTGCCAGTAGGTCCGGAGTTTACAATGAGCAGTTCTTC.